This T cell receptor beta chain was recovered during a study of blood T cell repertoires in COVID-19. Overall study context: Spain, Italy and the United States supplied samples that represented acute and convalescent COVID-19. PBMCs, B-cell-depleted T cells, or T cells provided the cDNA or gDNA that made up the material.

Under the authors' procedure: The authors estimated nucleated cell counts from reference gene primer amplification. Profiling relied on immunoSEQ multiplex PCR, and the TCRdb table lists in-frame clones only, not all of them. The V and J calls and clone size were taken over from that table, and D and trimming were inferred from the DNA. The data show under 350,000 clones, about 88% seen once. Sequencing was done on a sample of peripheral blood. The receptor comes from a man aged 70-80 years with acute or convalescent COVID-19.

CDR3 DNA sequence: TGTGCCTCATCTTTTCGACTAGCTACTGAGCAGTTCTTC. Translation gives CASSFRLATEQFF. The chain joins TRBV30 to TRBJ2-1; TRBD2 matches at 7 bases. Trimming removed 7 bases from V and 9 bases from J; junction bases left unmatched: 12. Germline V gene sequence: CDR1 GTSNPN, CDR2 SVGIG (reference sequence). The CDR3 is 13 residues long.